The 16 T cell receptor beta chains in this list originate from one sample, sequenced in a study of T cell responses to AZD1222 COVID-19 vaccine. Assay: immunoSEQ multiplex PCR; the TCRdb copy retains only in-frame clones and omits some. This sample has roughly 100,000 clones, with 91% found just once. Sequencing used peripheral blood, obtained on day 0 of AZD1222 vaccination. These receptors were taken from an adult in good health.

This clone appeared once. The V call is TRBV10-3, the J call TRBJ1-2; no firm D call. The CDR3 sequence is 15 residues long. The germline V gene encodes CDR1 ENHRY and CDR2 SYGVKD. V shed 3 bases and J shed 7 bases, with 18 bases lying between them. In nucleotides, the CDR3 is TGTGCCATCAGTGACGAGACATCGTCCGGATCTGGCTACACCTTC. It codes for CAISDETSSGSGYTF.

This chain joins TRBV28 and TRBJ2-2; D call uncertain. The germline V and J ends were trimmed by 8 bases and 4 bases, with 11 bases remaining between them. CDR1 MDHEN and CDR2 SYDVKM come from the germline V gene. The CDR3 length is 13 residues. The CDR3 is CASGRKVTGELFF. DNA for the CDR3: TGTGCCAGCGGGCGTAAGGTCACCGGGGAGCTGTTTTTT.

This clone has just a few counts. This chain uses TRBV7-3 with TRBJ2-5; 15 nucleotides match TRBD2. The germline V gene has CDR1 SGHTA and CDR2 FQGTGA. V was clipped by 2 bases and J by 5 bases; unmatched bases: 12. This CDR3 region has 19 residues. The CDR3 region has the DNA TGTGCCAGCAGCTTAGAGTCAGGACTAGCGGGAGGGCCGCGGGAGACCCAGTACTTC. This translates into CASSLESGLAGGPRETQYF.

This chain joins TRBV6-1 and TRBJ1-4; no clear D gene. With 2 bases removed from V and 5 bases from J, the gap between germline ends came to 12 bases. Looked up from germline, CDR1 is MNHNS and CDR2 is SASEGT. CDR3 length: 15 residues. The CDR3 here is CASSESRMRNEKLFF. CDR3 DNA: TGTGCCAGCAGTGAATCTAGGATGAGGAATGAAAAACTGTTTTTT.

The gene calls are TRBV4-2 and TRBJ2-3, with a tentative D call TRBD2 (5 bases). This CDR3 is built from 15 residues. V shed 0 bases and J shed 2 bases, with 9 bases lying between them. The germline CDR1 and CDR2 sequences are LGHNA and YNFKEQ. CDR3 sequence reads: CASSQDGLDTDTQYF. DNA of the CDR3: TGTGCCAGCAGCCAAGATGGACTGGACACAGATACGCAGTATTTT.

The chain links TRBV6-2 or TRBV6-3 to TRBJ1-5, with D possibly matching TRBD1 (6 bases). Trimming stripped 2 bases from V and 4 bases from J, with 12 bases between. This CDR3 is 15 amino acids long. Germline-derived CDR1 and CDR2 are MNHEY and SVGEGT. The CDR3 loop reads CASSYGGAGNQPQHF. CDR3 nucleotides: TGTGCCAGCAGTTACGGGGGCGCGGGGAATCAGCCCCAGCATTTT.

This chain uses TRBV9 with TRBJ2-1; TRBD2 is a possible D gene (5 bases). Germline lookup yields CDR1 SGDLS and CDR2 YYNGEE. Trimming removed 2 bases from V and 4 bases from J, with 16 bases in between. The CDR3 is 16 amino acids. For the CDR3, the DNA is TGTGCCAGCAGCGTTAGCTCGGGGTCTGGTTACAATGAGCAGTTCTTC. Its translation is CASSVSSGSGYNEQFF. Full variable domain (missing parts from reference TRBV9 and TRBJ2-1): DSGVTQTPKHLITATGQRVTLRCSPRSGDLSVYWYQQSLDQGLQFLIQYYNGEERAKGNILERFSAQQFPDLHSELNLSSLELGDSALYFCASSVSSGSGYNEQFFGPGTRLTVL.

The rearrangement links TRBV6-1 to TRBJ2-5; 8 bases are a match to TRBD2. Germline loops: CDR1 MNHNS, CDR2 SASEGT. This CDR3 spans 15 amino acids. The V gene end was trimmed by 2 bases and the J gene end by 5 bases; junction bases not matched to a gene: 7. The CDR3 region has the DNA TGTGCCAGCAGTGAATCACTAGCGGTCGCGGAGACCCAGTACTTC. Translating it yields CASSESLAVAETQYF.

The chain carries TRBV7-8 and TRBJ2-7, with D maybe TRBD2 (5 bases). The germline V gene has CDR1 SGHVS and CDR2 FQNEAQ. V was shortened by 3 bases and J by 5 bases, with 17 bases between the two germline ends. The CDR3 is 15 residues long. CDR3 coding DNA: TGTGCCAGCAGCTTTGGCTCTCGGGGTACCCACGAGCAGTACTTC. This translates into CASSFGSRGTHEQYF.

The V and J genes are TRBV28 and TRBJ1-1, with D uncertain. CDR1 is MDHEN and CDR2 is SYDVKM in the germline V gene. Trimming took off 10 bases at V and 11 bases at J, with 17 bases between the two ends. The CDR3 runs to 11 residues. CDR3 in amino acids: CATTSGGSAFF. As DNA, the CDR3 is TGTGCCACCACCAGCGGCGGAAGCGCTTTCTTT.

The chain is built from TRBV5-4 and TRBJ2-5, with TRBD2 identical over 10 bases. V gave up 3 bases and J gave up 4 bases; unmatched junction bases: 9. The CDR3 consists of 16 residues. From germline, CDR1 is SGHNT and CDR2 YYREEE (reference sequence). Written as DNA, the CDR3 is TGTGCCAGCAGCTCCGACCTAAGCGGGAGGGGAGAGACCCAGTACTTC. Its protein product is CASSSDLSGRGETQYF.

The CDR3, as DNA: TGTGCCAGCAGCTTAGGATTTGGCGATGGCTACACCTTC. It yields the protein CASSLGFGDGYTF. The chain uses TRBV11-1 and TRBJ1-2; no clear D gene. The CDR3 runs to 13 residues. Trimming left V 1 base short and J 6 bases short, with 9 bases between. Germline lookup yields CDR1 SGHAT and CDR2 FQDESV (reference sequence).

This chain joins TRBV9 and TRBJ1-4; 7 bases match TRBD1. Germline loops: CDR1 SGDLS, CDR2 YYNGEE. The CDR3 covers 15 residues. Losses at the gene ends were 4 bases for V and 4 bases for J; bases not matched to a gene: 7. CDR3 in DNA: TGTGCCAGCAGCTTGGGAGGGGGCTTTAATGAAAAACTGTTTTTT. This translates into CASSLGGGFNEKLFF.

The chain links TRBV27 to TRBJ1-5; D is uncertain. The CDR3 is made up of 13 amino acids. The V and J ends lost 2 bases and 5 bases respectively, with 7 bases between them. Germline V gives CDR1 MNHEY, CDR2 SMNVEV (reference sequence). Written as DNA, the CDR3 is TGTGCCAGCAGTTTAAACAGCCATCAGCCCCAGCATTTT. This translates into CASSLNSHQPQHF.

V is TRBV14 and J is TRBJ1-2; possible D gene TRBD1, 5 bases. The CDR3 has 13 amino acids. Between the trimmed V and J ends, which lost 2 bases and 8 bases, there was a span of 12 bases. Germline V gene sequence: CDR1 SGHDN, CDR2 FVKESK. CDR3 sequence: CASSQSLREGYTF. CDR3 nucleotides: TGTGCCAGCAGCCAATCACTCAGGGAGGGCTACACCTTC. The entire variable domain, with the rest obtained from reference TRBV14 and TRBJ1-2, is as follows: EAGVTQFPSHSVIEKGQTVTLRCDPISGHDNLYWYRRVMGKEIKFLLHFVKESKQDESGMPNNRFLAERTGGTYSTLKVQPAELEDSGVYFCASSQSLREGYTFGSGTRLTVV.

The chain is built from TRBV30 and TRBJ1-5; D is perhaps TRBD1 (5 bases). Between the trimmed V and J ends, which lost 6 bases and 4 bases, there was a span of 19 bases. Germline lookup yields CDR1 GTSNPN and CDR2 SVGIG (reference sequence). The CDR3 is 15 amino acids. CDR3 region: CACRPGPGGNQPQHF. The CDR3 DNA sequence: TGTGCCTGCCGACCGGGACCCGGAGGGAATCAGCCCCAGCATTTT.